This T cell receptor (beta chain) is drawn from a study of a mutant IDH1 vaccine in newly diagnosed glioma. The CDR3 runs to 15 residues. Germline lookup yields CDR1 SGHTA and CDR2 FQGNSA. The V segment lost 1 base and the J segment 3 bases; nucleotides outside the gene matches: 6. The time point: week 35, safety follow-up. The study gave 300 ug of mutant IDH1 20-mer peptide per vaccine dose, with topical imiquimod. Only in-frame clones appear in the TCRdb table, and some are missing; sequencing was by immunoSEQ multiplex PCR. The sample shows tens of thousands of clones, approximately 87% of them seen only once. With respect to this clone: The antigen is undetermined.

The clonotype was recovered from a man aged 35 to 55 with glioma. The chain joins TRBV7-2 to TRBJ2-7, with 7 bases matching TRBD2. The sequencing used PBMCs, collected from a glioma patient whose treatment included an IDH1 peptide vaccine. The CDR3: CASSLEVAGSYEQYF. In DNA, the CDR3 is TGTGCCAGCAGCTTAGAGGTAGCGGGTAGCTACGAGCAGTACTTC.